The source of this TCR beta chain is a study of OX40 agonist ivuxolimab in advanced cancers. Study-wide background: Cancers in dose escalation were hepatocellular, melanoma, renal cell and head and neck. Age averaged approximately 60 years (range 23 to 79), and 80% to 90% were male.

Profiling relied on immunoSEQ multiplex PCR, and the TCRdb table lists in-frame clones only, not all of them. Seen here are more than 80,000 clones, 70% to 90% observed once, and the top ten hold 0.72%. Patients were excluded for autoimmune disease history or systemic immunosuppression. With baseline, cycle 4 day 1, and cycle 7 day 1 as timepoints, blood was sampled. The length of the CDR3 is 15 residues. In germline, CDR1 is MGHRA, CDR2 YSYEKL. Trimming pared 1 base from V and 0 bases from J, leaving 7 bases between. Here the sequenced sample was CD4+ or CD8+ T cells sorted from blood, taken in a trial of the OX40 agonist ivuxolimab. This clonotype was obtained from an adult with an advanced solid tumor such as melanoma, head and neck, liver or kidney cancer. V is TRBV4-1 and J is TRBJ2-1; D is uncertain. This chain's CDR3 is CASSQGHHSYNEQFF. The CDR3 DNA sequence: TGCGCCAGCAGCCAAGGACACCACTCCTACAATGAGCAGTTCTTC.